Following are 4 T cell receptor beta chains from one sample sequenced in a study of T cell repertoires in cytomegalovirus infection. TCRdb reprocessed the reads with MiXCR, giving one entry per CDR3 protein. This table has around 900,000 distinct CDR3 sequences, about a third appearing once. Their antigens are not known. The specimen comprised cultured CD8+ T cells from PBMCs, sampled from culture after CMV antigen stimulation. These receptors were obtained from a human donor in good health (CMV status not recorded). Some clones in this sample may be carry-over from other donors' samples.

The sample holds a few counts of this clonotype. Here the CDR3 reads CASSVYRGNEQFF. CDR3 DNA sequence: TGTGCCAGCAGTGTATACAGGGGTAATGAGCAGTTCTTC. This sequence joins TRBV2 and TRBJ2-1; 7 bases match TRBD1. Unmatched junction bases numbered 4, after V lost 4 bases and J lost 7 bases. Germline CDR1 SNHLY, CDR2 FYNNEI. The CDR3 runs to 13 residues. The full variable domain, in which reference TRBV2 and TRBJ2-1 provide the parts outside the CDR3, is EPEVTQTPSHQVTQMGQEVILRCVPISNHLYFYWYRQILGQKVEFLVSFYNNEISEKSEIFDDQFSVERPDGSNFTLKIRSTKLEDSAMYFCASSVYRGNEQFFGPGTRLTVL.

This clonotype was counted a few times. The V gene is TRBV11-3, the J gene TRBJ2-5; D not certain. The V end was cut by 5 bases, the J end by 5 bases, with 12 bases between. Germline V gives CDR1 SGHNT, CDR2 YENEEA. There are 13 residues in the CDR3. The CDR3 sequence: CASSPYLGETQYF. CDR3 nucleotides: TGTGCCAGCAGCCCTTACCTCGGGGAGACCCAGTACTTC.

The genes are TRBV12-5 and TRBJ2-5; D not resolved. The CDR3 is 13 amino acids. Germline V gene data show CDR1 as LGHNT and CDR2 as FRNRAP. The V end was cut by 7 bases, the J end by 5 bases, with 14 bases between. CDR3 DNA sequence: TGTGCTAGTGCCCCATCGGGTAGGGAGACCCAGTACTTC. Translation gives CASAPSGRETQYF.

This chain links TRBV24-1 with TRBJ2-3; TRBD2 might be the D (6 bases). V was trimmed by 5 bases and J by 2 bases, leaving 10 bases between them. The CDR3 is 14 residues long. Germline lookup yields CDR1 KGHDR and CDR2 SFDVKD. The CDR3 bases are TGTGCCACCAGTGGGGGGGACCCCACAGATACGCAGTATTTT. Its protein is CATSGGDPTDTQYF.